Detailed here is one T cell receptor beta chain. What it binds is not known. Quantitative barcoded 5'-RACE was used to prepare TCR beta libraries. TCRdb called the 5' RACE reads again in MiXCR, with one record for every CDR3 protein. The sample includes hundreds of thousands of distinct CDR3 sequences, roughly 12% of them seen just once. Trimming cost V 6 bases and J 5 bases; bases outside gene matches: 8. Germline V gene data show CDR1 as DFQATT and CDR2 as SNEGSKA (reference sequence). The CDR3 spans 14 residues. This sample is drawn from a study of CD8 T cells in ankylosing spondylitis. Study-wide results and caveats: Significantly higher representation of disease-linked clones was reported for matched ankylosing spondylitis synovial fluid. Prior work had noted some motif variants in reactive arthritis blood and synovial fluid. CD8+ by phenotype, disease-linked clones were relatively rare in peripheral blood. Within ankylosing spondylitis blood, a TCR beta motif made up of seven to nine highly homologous variants appeared to be characteristic.

The genes are TRBV20-1 and TRBJ1-1; 11 bases match TRBD1. Material for sequencing was blood, either unsorted or a sorted T cell fraction (not recorded which). This clonotype was sampled from a male donor with ankylosing spondylitis. CDR3 sequence (DNA): TGCAGTGCGAGGGACAGGGGGTTGGTTACTGAAGCTTTCTTT. This encodes CSARDRGLVTEAFF.